This TCR beta chain was sequenced in a study of cytomegalovirus exposure and HLA in healthy donors. Study context: Out of about 179 million T cells, an earlier analysis found 117 million unique TCR beta sequences in total.

Study-wide points: The availability of immune exposure information extended only to CMV serostatus. Because they were indistinguishable, some V segments, including TRBV6-2 and TRBV6-3, were excluded. It was reportedly the case that the classifier diagnosed cytomegalovirus status with high specificity and sensitivity.

Concerning this clone: Its antigen is currently unknown.

The CDR3 totals 18 residues. The V gene's germline CDR1 is SEHNR and CDR2 FQNEAQ (reference sequence). Trimming removed 5 bases at V and 8 bases at J, with 28 bases between. It was with 60 Vbeta and 13 Jbeta primers that the PCR ran. Data came from immunoSEQ multiplex PCR; TCRdb stores just in-frame clones and leaves some out. The table records 100,000 to 150,000 clones, roughly 80% of them present only once. The rearrangement links TRBV7-9 to TRBJ2-1; TRBD2 is a possible D gene (6 bases). The sample was PBMCs. The origin of this receptor is a woman aged 40 to 50 in good health and CMV-seropositive. The CDR3 DNA is TGTGCCAGCAGCGCCGAAGGGTGGTCCGCGGGACCAAGCGATGAGCAGTTCTTC. Amino acid sequence: CASSAEGWSAGPSDEQFF.